These 22 T cell receptor beta chains came from one sample sequenced in a study of T cell responses to AZD1222 COVID-19 vaccine. Clones were sequenced by immunoSEQ multiplex PCR, and TCRdb holds only the in-frame ones, with some missing. The data contain 77,000 or so clones, 85% to 90% of them singletons. The specimen was peripheral blood, collected on day 0 of AZD1222 vaccination. All receptors come from an adult in good health.

The CDR3 bases are TGTGCCAGCATCCAGCCCTCCTCCTACAATGAGCAGTTCTTC. Protein: CASIQPSSYNEQFF. The gene calls are TRBV28 and TRBJ2-1; D not certain. The CDR3 consists of 14 residues. Germline CDR1 MDHEN, CDR2 SYDVKM. The ends were cut back, 7 bases at V and 0 bases at J, with 10 bases in the middle. Variable domain in full (rest from reference TRBV28 and TRBJ2-1): DVKVTQSSRYLVKRTGEKVFLECVQDMDHENMFWYRQDPGLGLRLIYFSYDVKMKEKGDIPEGYSVSREKKERFSLILESASTNQTSMYLCASIQPSSYNEQFFGPGTRLTVL.

V usage is TRBV3-1 (or the pseudogene TRBV3-2) and J usage is TRBJ2-1, with D possibly matching TRBD1 (6 bases). This CDR3 spans 15 amino acids. Trimming pared 5 bases from V and 0 bases from J, leaving 11 bases between. Germline CDR1 reads LGHDT; CDR2 reads YNNKEL (reference sequence). The CDR3 protein is CASSGGLSSYNEQFF. The CDR3 DNA reads TGTGCCAGCAGCGGGGGCCTAAGCTCCTACAATGAGCAGTTCTTC.

The rearrangement joins TRBV7-6 to TRBJ1-1; no definite D call. The V gene lost 6 bases and the J gene lost 1 base, with 6 bases spanning the gap. The CDR3 extends over 12 amino acids. Germline V gives CDR1 SGHVS, CDR2 FNYEAQ. CDR3 sequence: CASRTRNTEAFF. CDR3 bases: TGTGCCAGCAGGACCCGGAACACTGAAGCTTTCTTT.

The rearrangement links TRBV3-1 (or the pseudogene TRBV3-2) to TRBJ2-5, with a possible D match to TRBD1 (5 bases). V was trimmed by 4 bases and J by 4 bases, leaving 16 bases between them. The CDR3 is 15 residues long. From germline, CDR1 is LGHDT and CDR2 YNNKEL (reference sequence). CDR3 DNA: TGTGCCAGCAGCCTTTATTCAGGGTTTAGAGAGACCCAGTACTTC. Residues: CASSLYSGFRETQYF.

The V call is TRBV11-2, the J call TRBJ2-2; 14 bases are shared with TRBD2. CDR3 length: 17 amino acids. Germline trimming cut 1 base from V and 5 bases from J; bases unmatched to any gene: 3. CDR1 is SGHAT and CDR2 is FQNNGV in the germline V gene. The CDR3 region is CASSLGTSGRITGELFF. The CDR3 nucleotides are TGTGCCAGCAGCTTAGGGACTAGCGGGAGGATAACCGGGGAGCTGTTTTTT.

CDR3 sequence reads: CASSISGAGELFF. As DNA, the CDR3 is TGTGCCAGTAGTATCTCAGGGGCCGGGGAGCTGTTTTTT. This sequence joins TRBV19 and TRBJ2-2; the D gene is possibly TRBD1 (6 bases). This CDR3 is 13 amino acids long. Trimming shortened V by 3 bases and J by 6 bases, and 8 bases separated the two germline ends. Germline values: CDR1 LNHDA, CDR2 SQIVND (reference sequence).

The rearrangement uses TRBV6-2 or TRBV6-3 and TRBJ2-7; no clear D gene. From germline, CDR1 is MNHEY and CDR2 SVGEGT. V was trimmed by 6 bases and J by 6 bases, leaving 18 bases between them. This CDR3 region has 14 residues. DNA for the CDR3: TGTGCCAGCAGCCGATCGTTTGAAGAGGCCGAGCAGTACTTC. Amino acid sequence: CASSRSFEEAEQYF.

The V call is TRBV6-5, the J call TRBJ1-4; perhaps TRBD1 as D (6 bases). The CDR3 has 15 residues. Trimming removed 6 bases at V and 5 bases at J, with 16 bases between. Germline-derived CDR1 and CDR2 are MNHEY and SVGAGI. The CDR3 here is CASRVDRFGNEKLFF. CDR3 in DNA: TGTGCCAGCAGGGTAGACAGGTTTGGAAATGAAAAACTGTTTTTT.

This chain joins TRBV6-2 or TRBV6-3 and TRBJ1-1; TRBD1 matches 8 bases. Germline assignment: CDR1 MNHEY and CDR2 SVGEGT. V was pared by 2 bases and J by 0 bases, with 8 bases of the junction left unmatched. The CDR3 has 17 amino acids. CDR3 coding DNA: TGTGCCAGCAGTTACCCCGACAGGGGACCAGTGAACACTGAAGCTTTCTTT. Translated, it gives CASSYPDRGPVNTEAFF.

The chain uses TRBV9 and TRBJ2-2; weak D call: TRBD2 (6 bases). V lost 3 bases to trimming and J lost 5 bases, with 11 bases between them. The CDR3 length is 14 residues. Germline V gene sequence: CDR1 SGDLS, CDR2 YYNGEE. CDR3 nucleotide sequence: TGTGCCAGCAGCGATGGCCTAGCGACCGGGGAGCTGTTTTTT. Amino acid sequence: CASSDGLATGELFF.

The rearrangement joins TRBV28 to TRBJ2-1; D remains ambiguous. Trimming cost V 3 bases and J 4 bases, with 10 bases left between them. Germline V gives CDR1 MDHEN, CDR2 SYDVKM. The length of the CDR3 is 14 residues. The CDR3 bases are TGTGCCAGCAGTTTCCCTAGGGCGTACAATGAGCAGTTCTTC. Translating it yields CASSFPRAYNEQFF.

J is TRBJ2-7 and V is TRBV6-2 or TRBV6-3; 8 bases align to TRBD2. Germline V gene data show CDR1 as MNHEY and CDR2 as SVGEGT. CDR3 length: 15 amino acids. V shed 2 bases and J 3 bases; nucleotides not matched to a gene: 6. The CDR3 DNA is TGTGCCAGCAGTTACGACCGGACTAGCAGCTACGAGCAGTACTTC. It is translated as CASSYDRTSSYEQYF.

This clone showed up just once. CDR3 amino acids: CASLVWDEQYF. Written as DNA, the CDR3 is TGTGCCTCTCTGGTATGGGACGAGCAGTACTTC. V usage is TRBV6-5 and J usage is TRBJ2-7; D unclear. The V end lost 11 bases, the J end lost 5 bases, and 13 bases lay between the germline ends. CDR1 is MNHEY, CDR2 SVGAGI, per germline. The CDR3 is 11 residues long.

This sequence joins TRBV20-1 and TRBJ2-7; D unclear. V was pared by 4 bases and J by 2 bases, with 6 bases between. CDR1 and CDR2 (germline): DFQATT, SNEGSKA (reference sequence). This CDR3 is built from 11 residues. CDR3 in DNA: TGCAGTGCTAAGAAAACCTACGAGCAGTACTTC. Protein product: CSAKKTYEQYF.

This chain joins TRBV18 and TRBJ1-1, with a weak D call TRBD1 (6 bases). This CDR3 contains 13 residues. V lost 3 bases to trimming and J lost 1 base, with 6 bases between them. The germline CDR1 and CDR2 sequences are KGHSH and LQKENI. The CDR3 nucleotides are TGTGCCAGCTCACCGGGACAGAACACTGAAGCTTTCTTT. Its translation: CASSPGQNTEAFF. The full variable domain, with the rest looked up from reference TRBV18 and TRBJ1-1, is NAGVMQNPRHLVRRRGQEARLRCSPMKGHSHVYWYRQLPEEGLKFMVYLQKENIIDESGMPKERFSAEFPKEGPSILRIQQVVRGDSAAYFCASSPGQNTEAFFGQGTRLTVV.

The rearrangement uses TRBV3-1 (or the pseudogene TRBV3-2) and TRBJ1-4, with 8 bases identical to TRBD1. J lost 12 bases, V lost 4 bases, and 10 bases had no gene match. Germline CDR1 and CDR2: LGHDT and YNNKEL (reference sequence). CDR3 length: 14 amino acids. The CDR3 loop reads CASSPGTGYEELFF. In nucleotides, the CDR3 is TGTGCCAGCAGCCCGGGGACAGGTTATGAGGAACTGTTTTTT.

This clone has only one observation. The V and J genes are TRBV28 and TRBJ2-6; D not certain. V was shortened by 6 bases and J by 0 bases, with 9 bases between the two germline ends. CDR1 and CDR2 from the germline V gene are MDHEN and SYDVKM. The CDR3 contains 15 residues. This CDR3 reads CASRAAHSGANVLTF. In nucleotides, the CDR3 is TGTGCCAGCAGGGCTGCCCACTCTGGGGCCAACGTCCTGACTTTC.

This clone is a singleton in its sample. Here the CDR3 reads CASGRLQNTEAFF. The CDR3 nucleotides read TGTGCCAGCGGAAGATTGCAAAACACTGAAGCTTTCTTT. The chain has TRBV2 and TRBJ1-1; the D is unclear. The CDR3 runs 13 residues. V was cut by 8 bases and J by 2 bases, with 12 bases left in between. The V gene's germline CDR1 is SNHLY and CDR2 FYNNEI.

This clone was observed once. The chain links TRBV29-1 to TRBJ2-3; maybe TRBD2 (5 bases). This CDR3 region has 15 residues. CDR1 is SQVTM and CDR2 is ANQGSEA in the germline V gene. Trimming stripped 6 bases from V and 0 bases from J, with 16 bases between. Here the CDR3 DNA reads TGCAGCGTCTTGGGCGGGTTAGAAAGCACAGATACGCAGTATTTT. Translation: CSVLGGLESTDTQYF.

The chain carries TRBV7-2 and TRBJ1-4; D not resolved. The CDR3 is 15 residues long. Germline V gene sequence: CDR1 SGHTA, CDR2 FQGNSA. Trimming took off 3 bases at V and 0 bases at J, with 8 bases between the two ends. CDR3 in amino acids: CASSLIVATNEKLFF. The CDR3 nucleotides read TGTGCCAGCAGCTTGATAGTCGCAACTAATGAAAAACTGTTTTTT.

The chain links TRBV5-4 to TRBJ2-6; no firm D call. V lost 0 bases and J lost 0, with 7 bases in between. Per germline, CDR1 SGHNT and CDR2 YYREEE (reference sequence). The CDR3 runs 16 residues. The CDR3 DNA follows: TGTGCCAGCAGCTTGGTGGCTATCTCTGGGGCCAACGTCCTGACTTTC. It specifies CASSLVAISGANVLTF.

The V and J genes are TRBV10-3 and TRBJ2-3, with a possible D match to TRBD2 (5 bases). CDR1 is ENHRY, CDR2 SYGVKD, per germline. This CDR3 contains 13 residues. Trimming left V 6 bases short and J 2 bases short, with 9 bases between. The CDR3 spells CAIRGSATDTQYF. The CDR3 DNA is TGTGCCATCAGGGGGAGCGCCACAGATACGCAGTATTTT.